This TCR beta chain derives from a study of early stage breast cancer tumors. Across the study: Of roughly 17 invasive breast tumors, about twelve were hormone receptor-positive, HER2-negative. Samples were sequenced at approximately 9-fold average coverage. Study-level findings and limits: Compared with adjacent normal breast tissue, tumors showed about 2.5-fold greater T cell density and higher clonality. In about 85% of the 16 patients, blood comparison separated tumor from normal breast.

Measured with immunoSEQ multiplex PCR; TCRdb has only the in-frame clones, and not every one. This repertoire shows tens of thousands of clones, roughly three quarters found once; its top ten account for 3.5%. Comments on this clone: The antigen remains undetermined.

The sequence was obtained from a person aged 55-75 years with breast cancer. Material: blood.

The CDR3 DNA sequence: TGTGCCAGCAGTGATTGGGGTAGTGGCAATCAGCCCCAGCATTTT. Protein product: CASSDWGSGNQPQHF. V is TRBV6-1 and J is TRBJ1-5; D gene unclear. Germline CDR1 and CDR2: MNHNS and SASEGT. Trimming left V 3 bases short and J 2 bases short, with 11 bases between. CDR3 length equals 15 residues.